Listed below are T cell receptor beta chains from one sample, sequenced in a study of blood T cell repertoires in COVID-19. Clones were sequenced by immunoSEQ multiplex PCR, and TCRdb holds only the in-frame ones, with some missing. The sample has some 140,000 clones, about 79% seen once. The sample was peripheral blood. These receptors all come from a woman aged 55-70 years with acute or convalescent COVID-19. The CDR3 runs from the conserved cysteine through the conserved F or W. Each record gives: J gene, D gene, clone size, V gene, CDR3 DNA, CDR3 protein. D genes are given only for firm matches. Rows give clone size only sometimes, using once, few, many, or a class for an expanded clone.

>TRBJ2-3|NA|NA|TRBV9
TGTGCCAGCAGCGGGGGCTTGGTAAAGACAGATACGCAGTATTTT
CASSGGLVKTDTQYF
>TRBJ2-2|NA|NA|TRBV11-3
TGTGCCAGCAGCTTAGGGGTGGAGACCGGGGAGCTGTTTTTT
CASSLGVETGELFF
>TRBJ1-1|TRBD1|NA|TRBV6-5
TGTGCCGCCCAGGGGGAGTTAAACACTGAAGCTTTCTTT
CAAQGELNTEAFF
>TRBJ1-2|TRBD1|few|TRBV4-1
TGCGCCAGCAGCCAAGCCCCGACAGGGGGCGGCTATGGCTACACCTTC
CASSQAPTGGGYGYTF
>TRBJ1-1|NA|NA|TRBV18
TGTGCCAGCTCACCACAATCAGGACAGACGCGATTCACTGAAGCTTTCTTT
CASSPQSGQTRFTEAFF
>TRBJ2-4|NA|NA|TRBV30
TGTGCCTGGAGTATAACAGGGAGGGGGGCCAAAAACATTCAGTACTTC
CAWSITGRGAKNIQYF
>TRBJ1-1|NA|few|TRBV28
TGTGCCAGCAGCAGGGGCACTGAAGCTTTCTTT
CASSRGTEAFF
>TRBJ1-1|NA|NA|TRBV27
TGTGCCAGCAGTTCCAAGGGACTCACTGAAGCTTTCTTT
CASSSKGLTEAFF
>TRBJ1-4|NA|NA|TRBV5-1
TGCGCCAGCAGCCAGTCCCAGGGAACTAATGAAAAACTGTTTTTT
CASSQSQGTNEKLFF
>TRBJ2-2|TRBD1|NA|TRBV5-1
TGCGCCAGCACTTACGGACAGGGGGCCCCCGGGGAGCTGTTTTTT
CASTYGQGAPGELFF
>TRBJ1-5|NA|NA|TRBV30
TGTGCCTGGAGTTTAATAGCGAATCAGCCCCAGCATTTT
CAWSLIANQPQHF
>TRBJ2-2|NA|many|TRBV30
TGTGCCTGGAGGATGGCACCCGACACCGGGGAGCTGTTTTTT
CAWRMAPDTGELFF
>TRBJ2-5|TRBD2|NA|TRBV5-1
TGCGCCAGCAGGAAATCCGGGACTAGCGGGGAAGAGACCCAGTACTTC
CASRKSGTSGEETQYF
>TRBJ1-4|NA|NA|TRBV4-2
TGTGCCAGCAGCCAAGGACAGGAAAAACTGTTTTTT
CASSQGQEKLFF
>TRBJ2-7|TRBD2|once|TRBV6-5
TGTGCCAGCAGTTACAGGATAGCGGGGGGCTACGAGCAGTACTTC
CASSYRIAGGYEQYF
>TRBJ2-1|TRBD1|NA|TRBV2
TGTGCCAGCAGGGACAGGGAATCCTACAATGAGCAGTTCTTC
CASRDRESYNEQFF
>TRBJ1-6|NA|NA|TRBV11-3
TGTGCCAGCAGTGACCGGGACAAGAATTCACCCCTCCACTTT
CASSDRDKNSPLHF
>TRBJ1-2|NA|NA|TRBV19
TGTGCCAGTAGTCCAAATGGCTACACCTTC
CASSPNGYTF
>TRBJ1-1|NA|NA|TRBV1
TGCACCAGCAGCCAAGTACACGGGGGGACAGCTTTCTTT
CTSSQVHGGTAFF
>TRBJ1-2|NA|NA|TRBV12-3/TRBV12-4
TGTGCCAGCAGGTCTTCTAATCTCTATGGCTACACCTTC
CASRSSNLYGYTF
>TRBJ2-2|NA|NA|TRBV5-1
TGCGCCAGCAGCTTGAACAGGGTGAAGGGCACCGGGGAGCTGTTTTTT
CASSLNRVKGTGELFF
>TRBJ2-5|TRBD2|NA|TRBV6-6
TGTGCCAGCGGACACAGCGGGGGAGGAGAGACCCAGTACTTC
CASGHSGGGETQYF
>TRBJ2-1|NA|NA|TRBV29-1
TGCAGCGTTGACGTCAATGAGCAGTTCTTC
CSVDVNEQFF
>TRBJ2-1|NA|NA|TRBV6-6
TGTGCCAGCAGTCGCCCGTACAATGAGCAGTTCTTC
CASSRPYNEQFF
>TRBJ1-2|TRBD1|NA|TRBV16
TGTGCCAGCAGCCCAACCCGGACAGGCTATGGCTACACCTTC
CASSPTRTGYGYTF
>TRBJ1-4|TRBD1|few|TRBV6-4
TGTGCCAGCAGAACGACAGGGTGCGGTGAAAAACTGTTTTTT
CASRTTGCGEKLFF